A selection of T cell receptor beta chains follows, all from one sample in a study of shared clonotypes between healthy human individuals. The assay was immunoSEQ multiplex PCR, and TCRdb's table has in-frame clones only and misses some. This table holds about 2.4 million clones, 93% found once. Sequences were obtained from naive CD4+ T cells from PBMCs. These receptors all stem from a man between 18 and 35 years old in good health. Some clones in this sample may be carry-over from other donors' samples. Both conserved end residues are part of each CDR3. A D gene is named only where the DNA matches it firmly. The size entry is marked missing in some rows and otherwise reads once, few, many or a size class.

>TRBV15|NA|NA|TRBJ2-6
CATSQDLSGANVLTF
TGTGCCACCTCCCAGGACCTTTCCGGGGCCAACGTCCTGACTTTC
>TRBV4-1|NA|NA|TRBJ2-5
CASSQVSQPQETQYF
TGCGCCAGCAGCCAAGTCTCCCAGCCCCAAGAGACCCAGTACTTC
>TRBV30|NA|NA|TRBJ2-1
CAWSEGQGEWDEQFF
TGTGCCTGGAGCGAAGGACAAGGGGAGTGGGATGAGCAGTTCTTC
>TRBV6-5|NA|NA|TRBJ2-7
CASSFAVEGGKQYF
TGTGCCAGCAGTTTTGCGGTGGAAGGTGGGAAGCAGTACTTC
>TRBV9|NA|NA|TRBJ2-1
CASDSGRYNEQFF
TGTGCCAGCGATTCAGGGCGTTACAATGAGCAGTTCTTC
>TRBV5-1|once|NA|TRBJ2-2
CASSLRLGELFF
TGCGCCAGCAGCTTGCGTCTCGGGGAGCTGTTTTTT
>TRBV30|NA|NA|TRBJ1-2
CAWSTTGGGYGYTF
TGTGCCTGGAGTACTACCGGGGGCGGCTATGGCTACACCTTC
>TRBV29-1|NA|TRBD1|TRBJ2-3
CSARDRSVTDTQYF
TGCAGCGCTCGGGACAGATCCGTCACAGATACGCAGTATTTT
>TRBV19|NA|TRBD2|TRBJ2-2
CASSVRTSGRTGELFF
TGTGCCAGTAGTGTCCGGACTAGCGGGAGAACCGGGGAGCTGTTTTTT
>TRBV6-5|NA|NA|TRBJ2-1
CASSNAPGAYNEQFF
TGTGCCAGCAGCAACGCACCAGGCGCCTACAATGAGCAGTTCTTC
>TRBV28|NA|TRBD1|TRBJ1-5
CASSLGQGSQPQHF
TGTGCCAGCAGTTTAGGACAGGGAAGTCAGCCCCAGCATTTT
>TRBV11-1|NA|NA|TRBJ1-3
CASSLRSGNTIYF
TGTGCCAGCAGCTTAAGGAGCGGAAACACCATATATTTT
>TRBV9|NA|TRBD1|TRBJ2-7
CASSASGTGGSEQYF
TGTGCCAGCAGCGCATCCGGGACAGGGGGCTCCGAGCAGTACTTC
>TRBV12-5|NA|TRBD2|TRBJ2-3
CASGLSQAGGDTQYF
TGTGCTAGTGGTTTGTCCCAAGCGGGAGGGGATACGCAGTATTTT
>TRBV29-1|NA|NA|TRBJ2-5
CSVSGRGGETQYF
TGCAGCGTGAGTGGGCGGGGAGGAGAGACCCAGTACTTC
>TRBV28|NA|NA|TRBJ1-5
CASSRRDRVYSNQPQHF
TGTGCCAGCAGTCGTCGTGACAGAGTATATAGCAATCAGCCCCAGCATTTT
>TRBV6-6|once|NA|TRBJ1-6
CASSYDGNSPLHF
TGTGCCAGCAGTTACGATGGGAATTCACCCCTCCACTTT
>TRBV4-1|NA|NA|TRBJ1-1
CASPENRGTEAFF
TGCGCCAGCCCCGAAAACCGGGGCACTGAAGCTTTCTTT
>TRBV28|NA|TRBD1|TRBJ1-4
CASKDRGQGQGYEKLFF
TGTGCCAGCAAGGACCGAGGTCAGGGACAGGGCTATGAAAAACTGTTTTTT
>TRBV30|NA|NA|TRBJ1-1
CAWSGQDLGRAFF
TGTGCCTGGAGTGGACAGGATCTCGGGAGGGCTTTCTTT
>TRBV5-4|NA|TRBD1|TRBJ1-3
CASSSGDRAGNTIYF
TGTGCCAGCAGCTCAGGGGACAGGGCTGGAAACACCATATATTTT
>TRBV29-1|NA|TRBD1|TRBJ1-1
CSGTDRGGTEAFF
TGCAGCGGAACGGACAGGGGGGGAACTGAAGCTTTCTTT
>TRBV7-9|NA|NA|TRBJ2-6
CASSTQQWQPSGANVLTF
TGTGCCAGCAGCACGCAACAGTGGCAGCCCTCTGGGGCCAACGTCCTGACTTTC
>TRBV7-2|NA|TRBD1|TRBJ2-7
CASSLAGTGSYEQYF
TGTGCCAGCAGCCTAGCCGGGACAGGCTCCTACGAGCAGTACTTC
>TRBV6-6|NA|NA|TRBJ2-1
CASSRREGVLNEQFF
TGTGCCAGCTCAAGACGAGAGGGAGTACTGAATGAGCAGTTCTTC
>TRBV2|NA|NA|TRBJ1-5
CASSPQSYSNQPQHF
TGTGCCAGCAGTCCTCAGAGCTATAGCAATCAGCCCCAGCATTTT
>TRBV5-4|NA|TRBD2|TRBJ2-5
CASRRGLAGVETQYF
TGTGCCAGCAGGCGGGGACTAGCGGGAGTTGAGACCCAGTACTTC
>TRBV5-1|NA|NA|TRBJ1-1
CASSPPSPEAFF
TGCGCCAGCAGCCCTCCTTCCCCTGAAGCTTTCTTT
>TRBV5-1|NA|NA|TRBJ2-5
CASSLAILEKETQYF
TGCGCCAGCAGCTTGGCCATACTAGAGAAGGAGACCCAGTACTTC
>TRBV27|once|NA|TRBJ1-5
CASSSRRGGTYSNQPQHF
TGTGCCAGCAGTTCCAGACGGGGCGGAACTTATAGCAATCAGCCCCAGCATTTT
>TRBV27|NA|NA|TRBJ1-6
CASSWAGDSPLHF
TGTGCCAGCAGTTGGGCTGGTGATTCACCCCTCCACTTT
>TRBV25-1|NA|TRBD2|TRBJ2-1
CASSEWRGSSYNEQFF
TGTGCCAGCAGTGAATGGCGGGGGAGCTCCTACAATGAGCAGTTCTTC
>TRBV6-1|NA|NA|TRBJ2-5
CASSRRGTGETQYF
TGTGCCAGCAGCCGGCGGGGTACGGGGGAGACCCAGTACTTC
>TRBV4-2|few|NA|TRBJ1-1
CASSQHRDSTEAFF
TGTGCCAGCAGCCAACACAGGGATAGCACTGAAGCTTTCTTT
>TRBV5-1|NA|NA|TRBJ2-1
CASSRDYNEQFF
TGCGCCAGCAGTCGCGATTACAATGAGCAGTTCTTC
>TRBV18|NA|NA|TRBJ1-1
CASSPGGPEAFF
TGTGCCAGCTCACCAGGCGGGCCTGAAGCTTTCTTT
>TRBV6-5|NA|NA|TRBJ1-1
CASSYQGLVTEAFF
TGTGCCAGCAGTTACCAGGGCTTGGTCACTGAAGCTTTCTTT
>TRBV28|NA|NA|TRBJ2-2
CASSSDTPGTGELFF
TGTGCCAGCAGTTCCGACACCCCGGGCACCGGGGAGCTGTTTTTT
>TRBV6-6|NA|NA|TRBJ1-1
CASRLSIGATYEAFF
TGTGCCAGCAGACTATCTATCGGGGCTACCTATGAAGCTTTCTTT
>TRBV6-1|NA|NA|TRBJ1-2
CASSVVGTSWGYTF
TGTGCCAGCAGTGTGGTTGGGACCTCTTGGGGCTACACCTTC
>TRBV18|NA|TRBD2|TRBJ2-1
CASSPYQREFYEQFF
TGTGCCAGCTCACCATATCAGCGGGAGTTCTATGAGCAGTTCTTC
>TRBV28|NA|NA|TRBJ2-7
CASSLRSYEQYF
TGTGCCAGCAGTTTACGGTCCTACGAGCAGTACTTC
>TRBV15|NA|NA|TRBJ2-7
CATSRDPARGSRDSYEQYF
TGTGCCACCAGCAGAGATCCCGCCCGGGGGTCCCGGGACTCCTACGAGCAGTACTTC
>TRBV7-2|once|TRBD2|TRBJ2-5
CASSFVGTSGKETQYF
TGTGCCAGCAGCTTCGTGGGGACTAGCGGTAAAGAGACCCAGTACTTC
>TRBV28|NA|NA|TRBJ1-5
CASSRQVDQPQHF
TGTGCCAGCTCCAGACAGGTGGATCAGCCCCAGCATTTT
>TRBV18|NA|NA|TRBJ1-2
CASSPLGTDYGYTF
TGTGCCAGCTCACCACTAGGGACTGACTATGGCTACACCTTC
>TRBV7-2|NA|NA|TRBJ2-3
CASSLGDIRGTDTQYF
TGTGCCAGCAGCTTAGGTGACATTCGCGGGACAGATACGCAGTATTTT
>TRBV14|NA|NA|TRBJ1-1
CASSPFGGGPTEAFF
TGTGCCAGCAGCCCCTTCGGTGGGGGGCCCACTGAAGCTTTCTTT
>TRBV15|NA|NA|TRBJ1-2
CATSRDVAGQVGYTF
TGTGCCACCAGCAGAGATGTAGCGGGGCAGGTTGGCTACACCTTC
>TRBV6-5|NA|TRBD2|TRBJ2-1
CASTAPPGLPFF
TGTGCCAGCACCGCCCCTCCGGGACTACCCTTCTTC
>TRBV2|NA|NA|TRBJ1-4
CASQDGLSEKLFF
TGTGCCAGTCAGGACGGGCTGAGTGAAAAACTGTTTTTT
>TRBV5-3|NA|NA|TRBJ2-5
CARSFGLAQETQYF
TGTGCCAGAAGCTTCGGATTGGCTCAAGAGACCCAGTACTTC
>TRBV10-2|once|NA|TRBJ1-1
CASSEAGLQGRTEAFF
TGCGCCAGCAGTGAGGCAGGGTTACAGGGTCGCACTGAAGCTTTCTTT
>TRBV14|NA|NA|TRBJ1-2
CASSQDRGNYGYTF
TGTGCCAGCAGCCAAGATCGGGGTAACTATGGCTACACCTTC
>TRBV11-2|once|TRBD2|TRBJ2-3
CASSPGLAGGSDTQYF
TGTGCCAGCAGCCCCGGGCTAGCGGGAGGTTCAGATACGCAGTATTTT
>TRBV7-7|NA|NA|TRBJ1-1
CASSAAIYSQAFF
TGTGCCAGCAGCGCCGCTATATACTCTCAAGCTTTCTTT